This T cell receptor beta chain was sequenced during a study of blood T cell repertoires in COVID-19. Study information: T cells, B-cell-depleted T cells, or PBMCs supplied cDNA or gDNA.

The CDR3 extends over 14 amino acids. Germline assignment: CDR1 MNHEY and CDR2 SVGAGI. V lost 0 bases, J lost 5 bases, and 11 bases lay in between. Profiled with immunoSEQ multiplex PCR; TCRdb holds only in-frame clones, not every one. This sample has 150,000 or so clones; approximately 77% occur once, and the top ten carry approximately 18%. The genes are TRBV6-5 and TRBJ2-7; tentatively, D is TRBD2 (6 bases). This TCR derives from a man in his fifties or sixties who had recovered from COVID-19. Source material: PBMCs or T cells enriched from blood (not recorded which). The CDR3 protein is CASSYSSGGHEQYF. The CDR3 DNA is TGTGCCAGCAGTTACTCTTCCGGGGGACACGAGCAGTACTTC.